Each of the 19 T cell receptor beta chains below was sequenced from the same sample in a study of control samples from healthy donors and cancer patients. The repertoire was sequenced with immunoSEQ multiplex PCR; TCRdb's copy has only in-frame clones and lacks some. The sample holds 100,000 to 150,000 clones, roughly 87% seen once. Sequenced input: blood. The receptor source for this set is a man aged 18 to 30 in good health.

CDR3 coding DNA: TGTGCCAGCAGCCCTAAGCGGGTGGGCTCCGGCTACACCTTC. This codes for CASSPKRVGSGYTF. The gene calls are TRBV14 and TRBJ1-2; D is unresolved. The CDR3 contains 14 residues. In germline, CDR1 is SGHDN, CDR2 FVKESK. Trimming took 4 bases from V and 8 from J, leaving 17 bases between them.

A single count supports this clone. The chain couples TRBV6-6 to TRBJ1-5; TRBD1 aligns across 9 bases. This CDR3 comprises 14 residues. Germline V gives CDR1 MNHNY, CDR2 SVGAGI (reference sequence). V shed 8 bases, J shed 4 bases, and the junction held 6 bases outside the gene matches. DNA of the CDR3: TGTGCCAGCCTCCCGGGACAGGGAAATCAGCCCCAGCATTTT. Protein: CASLPGQGNQPQHF.

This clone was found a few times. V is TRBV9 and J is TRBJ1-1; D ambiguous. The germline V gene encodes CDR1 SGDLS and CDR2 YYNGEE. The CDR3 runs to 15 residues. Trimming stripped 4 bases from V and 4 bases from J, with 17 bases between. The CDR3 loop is CASSNNPWGGTEAFF. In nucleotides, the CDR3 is TGTGCCAGCAGCAACAACCCCTGGGGTGGCACTGAAGCTTTCTTT. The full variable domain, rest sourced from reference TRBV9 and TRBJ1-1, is DSGVTQTPKHLITATGQRVTLRCSPRSGDLSVYWYQQSLDQGLQFLIQYYNGEERAKGNILERFSAQQFPDLHSELNLSSLELGDSALYFCASSNNPWGGTEAFFGQGTRLTVV.

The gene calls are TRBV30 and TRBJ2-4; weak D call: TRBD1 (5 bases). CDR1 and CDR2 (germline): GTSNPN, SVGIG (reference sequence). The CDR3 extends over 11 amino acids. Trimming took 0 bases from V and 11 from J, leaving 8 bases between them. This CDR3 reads CAWSVQTVQYF. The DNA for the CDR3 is TGTGCCTGGAGTGTACAGACAGTTCAGTACTTC. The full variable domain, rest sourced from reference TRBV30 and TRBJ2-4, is SQTIHQWPATLVQPVGSPLSLECTVEGTSNPNLYWYRQAAGRGLQLLFYSVGIGQISSEVPQNLSASRPQDRQFILSSKKLLLSDSGFYLCAWSVQTVQYFGAGTRLSVL.

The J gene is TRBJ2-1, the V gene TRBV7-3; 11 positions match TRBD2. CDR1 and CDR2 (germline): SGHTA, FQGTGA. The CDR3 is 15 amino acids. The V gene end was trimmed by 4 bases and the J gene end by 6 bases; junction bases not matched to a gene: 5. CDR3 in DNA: TGTGCCAGCAGCTATAGCGGGAGGGCCTCCAATGAGCAGTTCTTC. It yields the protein CASSYSGRASNEQFF.

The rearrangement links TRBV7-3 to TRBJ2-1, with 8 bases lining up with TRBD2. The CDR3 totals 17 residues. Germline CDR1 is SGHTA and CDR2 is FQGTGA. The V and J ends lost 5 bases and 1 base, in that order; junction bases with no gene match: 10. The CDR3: CASSPPPTSGSYNEQFF. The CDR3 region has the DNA TGTGCCAGCAGCCCCCCCCCAACTAGCGGTTCCTACAATGAGCAGTTCTTC.

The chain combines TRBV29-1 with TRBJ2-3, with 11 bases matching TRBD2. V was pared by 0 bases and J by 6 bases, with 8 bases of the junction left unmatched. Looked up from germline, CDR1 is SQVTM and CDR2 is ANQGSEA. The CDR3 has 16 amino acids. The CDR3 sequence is CSVEDRTSGSRDTQYF. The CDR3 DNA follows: TGCAGCGTTGAAGATCGAACTAGCGGGAGCAGGGATACGCAGTATTTT.

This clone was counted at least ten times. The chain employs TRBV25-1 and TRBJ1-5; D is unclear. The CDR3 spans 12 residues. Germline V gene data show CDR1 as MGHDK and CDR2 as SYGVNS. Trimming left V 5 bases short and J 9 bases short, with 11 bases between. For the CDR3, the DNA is TGTGCCAGCAGTAATGGGGATCGGCCCCAGCATTTT. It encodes CASSNGDRPQHF.

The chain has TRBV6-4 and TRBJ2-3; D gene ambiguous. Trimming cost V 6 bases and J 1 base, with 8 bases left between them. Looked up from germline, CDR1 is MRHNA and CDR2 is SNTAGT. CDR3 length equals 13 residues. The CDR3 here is CASRPGGTDTQYF. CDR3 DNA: TGTGCCAGCAGGCCTGGGGGCACAGATACGCAGTATTTT.

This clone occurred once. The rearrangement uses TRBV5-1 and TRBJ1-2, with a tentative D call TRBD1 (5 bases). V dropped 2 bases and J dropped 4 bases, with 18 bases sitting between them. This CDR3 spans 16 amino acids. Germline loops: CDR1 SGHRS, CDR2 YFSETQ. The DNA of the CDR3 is TGCGCCAGCAGCTTCCTGGGGATGGGGGACTTCTATGGCTACACCTTC. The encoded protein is CASSFLGMGDFYGYTF.

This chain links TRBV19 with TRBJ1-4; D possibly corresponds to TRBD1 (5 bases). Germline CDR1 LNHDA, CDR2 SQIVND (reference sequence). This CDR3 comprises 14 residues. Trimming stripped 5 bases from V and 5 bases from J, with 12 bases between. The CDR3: CASSWAGQNEKLFF. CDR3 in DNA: TGTGCCAGTAGTTGGGCAGGACAAAATGAAAAACTGTTTTTT.

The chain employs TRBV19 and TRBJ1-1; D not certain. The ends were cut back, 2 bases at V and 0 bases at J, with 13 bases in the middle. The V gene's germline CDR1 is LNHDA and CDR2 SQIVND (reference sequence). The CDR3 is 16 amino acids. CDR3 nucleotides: TGTGCCAGTAGTATAACGTCGGGAGGGTTGAACACTGAAGCTTTCTTT. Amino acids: CASSITSGGLNTEAFF.

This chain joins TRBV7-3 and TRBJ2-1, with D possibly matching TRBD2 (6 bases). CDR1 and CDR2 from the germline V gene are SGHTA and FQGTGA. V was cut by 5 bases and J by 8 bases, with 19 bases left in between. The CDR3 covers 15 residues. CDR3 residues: CASSPLGLSLDEQFF. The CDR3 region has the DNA TGTGCCAGCAGCCCCCTGGGACTTTCGTTGGATGAGCAGTTCTTC.

The CDR3 nucleotides are TGTGCCAGTAGTACGACAGTCAACTATGGCTACACCTTC. It is translated as CASSTTVNYGYTF. The chain recombines TRBV19 with TRBJ1-2; D is perhaps TRBD1 (5 bases). This CDR3 comprises 13 residues. V was cut by 4 bases and J by 2 bases, with 8 bases left in between. The germline gives CDR1 LNHDA, CDR2 SQIVND (reference sequence).

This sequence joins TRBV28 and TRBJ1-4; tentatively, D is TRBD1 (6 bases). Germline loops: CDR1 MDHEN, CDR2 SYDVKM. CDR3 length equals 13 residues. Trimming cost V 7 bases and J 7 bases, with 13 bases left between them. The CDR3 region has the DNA TGTGCCAGCATAAAAGGGGGTCGTGAAAAACTGTTTTTT. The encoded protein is CASIKGGREKLFF.

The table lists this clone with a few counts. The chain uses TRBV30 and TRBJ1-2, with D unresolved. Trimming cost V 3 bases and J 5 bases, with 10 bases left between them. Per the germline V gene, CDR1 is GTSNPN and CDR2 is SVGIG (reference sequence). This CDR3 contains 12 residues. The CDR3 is CAWSPMPYGYTF. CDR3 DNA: TGTGCCTGGAGCCCCATGCCATATGGCTACACCTTC.

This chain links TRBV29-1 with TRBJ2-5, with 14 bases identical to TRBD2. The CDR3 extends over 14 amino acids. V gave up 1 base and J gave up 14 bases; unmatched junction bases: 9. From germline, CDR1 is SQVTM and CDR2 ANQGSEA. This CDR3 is CSVEAPTSGRVNYF. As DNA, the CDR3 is TGCAGCGTTGAAGCCCCGACTAGCGGGAGGGTAAACTACTTC. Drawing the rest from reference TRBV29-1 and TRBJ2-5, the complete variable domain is SAVISQKPSRDICQRGTSLTIQCQVDSQVTMMFWYRQQPGQSLTLIATANQGSEATYESGFVIDKFPISRPNLTFSTLTVSNMSPEDSSIYLCSVEAPTSGRVNYFGPGTRLLVL.

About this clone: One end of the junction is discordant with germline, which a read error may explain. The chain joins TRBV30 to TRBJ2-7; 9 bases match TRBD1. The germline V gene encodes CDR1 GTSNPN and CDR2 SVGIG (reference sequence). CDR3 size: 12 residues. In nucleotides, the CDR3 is TGTGCCTGGAACGGACAGGGGCCCCTACTCTTCTTC. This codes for CAWNGQGPLLFF.

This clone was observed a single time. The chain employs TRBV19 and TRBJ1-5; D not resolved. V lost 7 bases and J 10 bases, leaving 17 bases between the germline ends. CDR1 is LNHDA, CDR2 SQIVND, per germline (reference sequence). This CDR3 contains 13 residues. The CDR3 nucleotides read TGTGCCAGTACCCCCACCAAAATCAGCCCCCAGCATTTT. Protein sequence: CASTPTKISPQHF.